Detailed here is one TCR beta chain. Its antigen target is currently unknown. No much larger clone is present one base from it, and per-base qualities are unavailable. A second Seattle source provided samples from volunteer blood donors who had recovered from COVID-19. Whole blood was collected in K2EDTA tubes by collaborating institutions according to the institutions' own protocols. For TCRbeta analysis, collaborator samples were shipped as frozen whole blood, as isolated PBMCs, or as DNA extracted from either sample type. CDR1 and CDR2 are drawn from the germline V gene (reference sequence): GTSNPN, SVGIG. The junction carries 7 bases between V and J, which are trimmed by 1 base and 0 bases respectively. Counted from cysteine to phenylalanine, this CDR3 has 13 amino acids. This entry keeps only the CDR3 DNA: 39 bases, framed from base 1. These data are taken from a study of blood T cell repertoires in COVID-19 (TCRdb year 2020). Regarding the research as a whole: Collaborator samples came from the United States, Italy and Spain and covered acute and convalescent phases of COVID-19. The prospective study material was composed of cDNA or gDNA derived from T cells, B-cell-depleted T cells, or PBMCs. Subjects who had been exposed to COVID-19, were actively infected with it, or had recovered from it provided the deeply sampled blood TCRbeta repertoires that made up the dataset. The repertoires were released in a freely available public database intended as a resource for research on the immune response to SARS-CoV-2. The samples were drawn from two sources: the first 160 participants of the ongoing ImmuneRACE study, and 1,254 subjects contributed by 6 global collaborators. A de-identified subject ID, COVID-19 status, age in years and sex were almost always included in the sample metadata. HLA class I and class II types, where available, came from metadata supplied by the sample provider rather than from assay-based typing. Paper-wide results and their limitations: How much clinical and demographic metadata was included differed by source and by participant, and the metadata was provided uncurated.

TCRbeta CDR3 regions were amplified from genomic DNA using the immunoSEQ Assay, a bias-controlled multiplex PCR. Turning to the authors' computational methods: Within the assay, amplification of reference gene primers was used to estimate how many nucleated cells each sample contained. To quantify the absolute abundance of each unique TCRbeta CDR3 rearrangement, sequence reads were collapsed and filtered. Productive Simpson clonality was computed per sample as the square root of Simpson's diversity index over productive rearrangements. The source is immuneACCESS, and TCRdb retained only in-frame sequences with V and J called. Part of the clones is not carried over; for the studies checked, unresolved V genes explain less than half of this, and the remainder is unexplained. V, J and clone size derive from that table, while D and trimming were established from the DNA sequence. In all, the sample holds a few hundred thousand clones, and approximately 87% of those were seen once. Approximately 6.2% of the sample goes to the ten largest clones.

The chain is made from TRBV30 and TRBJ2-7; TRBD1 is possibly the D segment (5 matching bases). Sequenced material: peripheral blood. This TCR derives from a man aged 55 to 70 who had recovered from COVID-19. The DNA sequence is TGTGCCTGGAGTGCGACAGACTCCTACGAGCAGTACTTC. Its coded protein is CAWSATDSYEQYF.